The T cell receptor (beta chain) described here comes from a study of breast tumors, draining lymph nodes, adjacent tissues. Study results and limitations: Compared with basal-like, luminal-like tumors shared significantly more repertoire with nontumor tissue. Tumors had less TCR diversity than lymph nodes, more than nontumor tissue. Findings are consistent with lymph node origin and intratumoral expansion of most tumor T cells.

Via MiXCR, TCRdb re-called the multiplex PCR reads, giving one row per CDR3 protein. The sample gives more than 250,000 distinct CDR3 sequences, roughly 31% of which show up once; more than 0.95% is in the top ten. Axillary draining lymph nodes of breast cancer patients supplied the node samples. The CDR3 is 12 amino acids. Germline CDR1 reads ENHRY; CDR2 reads SYGVKD. V lost 1 base and J lost 4, with 4 bases in between. This clonotype was counted ten times or more. As yet, its antigen is unknown. Sequenced input: axillary lymph node tissue. This TCR was sampled from a female donor with breast cancer. Some clones in this sample may be carry-over from other donors' samples. The chain joins TRBV10-3 to TRBJ1-1; no definite D call. The CDR3 reads CAISELGTEAFF. The CDR3 DNA follows: TGTGCCATCAGTGAGTTGGGCACTGAAGCTTTCTTT.